This TCR beta chain was found in a study of T cell changes during pregnancy in multiple sclerosis. Data came from immunoSEQ multiplex PCR; TCRdb stores just in-frame clones and leaves some out. Of tens of thousands of clones detected, about 90% appear once; the ten largest clones hold approximately 2.5%. Germline loops: CDR1 KGHSH, CDR2 LQKENI. Trimming at V came to 3 bases and at J to 7 bases, leaving 7 bases not matched to a gene. This CDR3 has 15 amino acids. The sequences come from peripheral blood, collected in the first trimester of pregnancy. The rearrangement joins TRBV18 to TRBJ1-5; 9 positions agree with TRBD1. This clonotype originated in a female donor with multiple sclerosis, enrolled in a pregnancy study. The CDR3 DNA sequence: TGTGCCAGCTCACCGAAACAGGGGGCCGGACAGCCCCAGCATTTT. This translates into CASSPKQGAGQPQHF. Variable domain in full (rest from reference TRBV18 and TRBJ1-5): NAGVMQNPRHLVRRRGQEARLRCSPMKGHSHVYWYRQLPEEGLKFMVYLQKENIIDESGMPKERFSAEFPKEGPSILRIQQVVRGDSAAYFCASSPKQGAGQPQHFGDGTRLSIL.